This T cell receptor beta chain was sequenced during a study of blood T cell repertoires in COVID-19. As for the study in general: COVID-19 samples, acute and convalescent, were from the United States, Italy and Spain.

Original data processing: The authors estimated nucleated cell counts from reference gene primer amplification. The repertoire was sequenced with immunoSEQ multiplex PCR; TCRdb's copy has only in-frame clones and lacks some. The DNA gave D and trimming, while V, J and clone size come from that table. The sample has approximately 200,000 clones, approximately 86% seen once. Contact with a PCR-confirmed or clinician-diagnosed COVID-19 case occurred within 2 weeks of entry. Sequenced: PBMCs or T cells enriched from blood (not recorded which). The sequence was collected from a woman aged 25-40 years who had been exposed to COVID-19.

The CDR3 region is CASSIDRGPGELFF. For the CDR3, the DNA is TGTGCCAGTAGTATAGACAGGGGTCCCGGGGAGCTGTTTTTT. This chain links TRBV19 with TRBJ2-2, with a tentative D call TRBD1 (6 bases). The CDR3 runs to 14 residues. The V end lost 0 bases, the J end lost 6 bases, and 8 bases lay between the germline ends. Germline CDR1 reads LNHDA; CDR2 reads SQIVND (reference sequence). Full variable domain (remainder filled in from reference TRBV19 and TRBJ2-2): DGGITQSPKYLFRKEGQNVTLSCEQNLNHDAMYWYRQDPGQGLRLIYYSQIVNDFQKGDIAEGYSVSREKKESFPLTVTSAQKNPTAFYLCASSIDRGPGELFFGEGSRLTVL.